Shown below are 27 T cell receptor beta chains from a single sample sequenced in a study of CD8 T cells in ankylosing spondylitis. Study-level findings and limits: Seemingly distinctive of ankylosing spondylitis blood was a TCR beta motif formed by eight highly homologous variants.

These receptors' targets are unknown. TCRdb redid the calling of the 5' RACE reads with MiXCR, one entry per CDR3 protein. The sample lists fewer than 550,000 distinct CDR3 sequences, approximately 5% occurring once. Sequenced material: blood, either unsorted or a sorted T cell fraction (not recorded which). The receptor source for this set is a male donor with ankylosing spondylitis.

The sample holds many counts of this clonotype. V and J are TRBV7-2 and TRBJ1-1; perhaps TRBD1 as D (5 bases). V lost 5 bases and J lost 4, with 17 bases in between. Per germline, CDR1 SGHTA and CDR2 FQGNSA. CDR3 length: 15 amino acids. The CDR3 is CASSPRTQGGTEAFF. CDR3 DNA sequence: TGTGCCAGCAGCCCTAGGACCCAGGGAGGCACTGAAGCTTTCTTT. The full variable domain, with the rest looked up from reference TRBV7-2 and TRBJ1-1, is GAGVSQSPSNKVTEKGKDVELRCDPISGHTALYWYRQSLGQGLEFLIYFQGNSAPDKSGLPSDRFSAERTGGSVSTLTIQRTQQEDSAVYLCASSPRTQGGTEAFFGQGTRLTVV.

This clonotype has a count of ten or more. The chain joins TRBV3-1 to TRBJ1-2, with TRBD1 identical over 7 bases. Germline CDR1 LGHDT, CDR2 YNNKEL (reference sequence). The CDR3 sequence is 15 residues long. V shed 0 bases, J shed 4 bases, and the junction held 5 bases outside the gene matches. CDR3: CASSQDFRDSYGYTF. As DNA, the CDR3 is TGTGCCAGCAGCCAAGATTTCCGGGACAGCTATGGCTACACCTTC.

This clonotype was seen at least ten times. This chain links TRBV6-2 or TRBV6-3 with TRBJ2-3; 8 positions match TRBD2. The CDR3 covers 14 residues. Per the germline V gene, CDR1 is MNHEY and CDR2 is SVGEGT. J lost 7 bases, V lost 6 bases, and 9 bases had no gene match. Here the CDR3 reads CASRASGSRYTQYF. As DNA, the CDR3 is TGTGCCAGCAGGGCCAGCGGGAGCAGGTATACGCAGTATTTT.

This clonotype was picked up many times. This chain connects TRBV4-3 to TRBJ1-1; TRBD1 is a possible D gene (5 bases). The CDR3 is made up of 16 amino acids. The V end was cut by 4 bases, the J end by 5 bases, with 20 bases between. Germline V gene sequence: CDR1 LGHNA, CDR2 YSLEER. CDR3 DNA: TGCGCCAGCAGCCTAGCTCGAGGGACCTTGAGAACTGAAGCTTTCTTT. Its protein product is CASSLARGTLRTEAFF.

The rearrangement links TRBV25-1 to TRBJ2-1, with TRBD1 identical over 8 bases. V was pared by 6 bases and J by 9 bases, with 4 bases of the junction left unmatched. CDR3 length equals 12 residues. Germline V CDR1 and CDR2: MGHDK, SYGVNS. The CDR3 sequence: CASSYRGSEQFF. The CDR3 coding sequence is TGTGCCAGCAGCTACAGGGGGAGTGAGCAGTTCTTC.

V gene TRBV28 combines with J gene TRBJ2-7; D could derive from TRBD1 or TRBD2 (6 bases each). V lost 5 bases and J lost 0, with 14 bases in between. The length of the CDR3 is 15 residues. Germline V gives CDR1 MDHEN, CDR2 SYDVKM. The CDR3 region has the DNA TGTGCCAGCAGTACGGGGGCTCTCAGCTCCTACGAGCAGTACTTC. Translating it yields CASSTGALSSYEQYF.

This clonotype was seen at least ten times. The J gene is TRBJ2-7, the V gene TRBV6-2 or TRBV6-3; a weak D match, TRBD2 (6 bases). Germline V gives CDR1 MNHEY, CDR2 SVGEGT. The germline V and J ends were trimmed by 8 bases and 3 bases, with 11 bases remaining between them. The length of the CDR3 is 12 residues. The CDR3: CASRLDLYEQYF. CDR3 coding DNA: TGTGCCAGCCGACTAGACCTCTACGAGCAGTACTTC.

This clonotype was picked up a small number of times. The V gene is TRBV7-2, the J gene TRBJ2-1, with D possibly matching TRBD2 (5 bases). The germline CDR1 and CDR2 sequences are SGHTA and FQGNSA. V was shortened by 2 bases and J by 8 bases, with 19 bases between the two germline ends. The CDR3 has 16 residues. CDR3 residues: CASSLTPGPGVDEQFF. In DNA, the CDR3 is TGTGCCAGCAGCTTAACCCCCGGGCCCGGGGTGGATGAGCAGTTCTTC. Full variable domain (missing parts from reference TRBV7-2 and TRBJ2-1): GAGVSQSPSNKVTEKGKDVELRCDPISGHTALYWYRQSLGQGLEFLIYFQGNSAPDKSGLPSDRFSAERTGGSVSTLTIQRTQQEDSAVYLCASSLTPGPGVDEQFFGPGTRLTVL.

This clonotype was detected ten times or more. J is TRBJ2-7 and V is TRBV5-1; D may be TRBD2 (7 bases). V was shortened by 4 bases and J by 5 bases, with 19 bases between the two germline ends. The CDR3 runs to 15 residues. Germline lookup yields CDR1 SGHRS and CDR2 YFSETQ. This CDR3 reads CASSLEGGFGNEQYF. The CDR3 region has the DNA TGCGCCAGCAGCCTGGAGGGGGGGTTCGGCAACGAGCAGTACTTC.

This clonotype occurred a few times. V usage is TRBV6-2 or TRBV6-3 and J usage is TRBJ1-1, with D unclear. CDR1 MNHEY and CDR2 SVGEGT come from the germline V gene. This CDR3 has 16 amino acids. Trimming left V 0 bases short and J 1 base short, with 12 bases between. CDR3 nucleotide sequence: TGTGCCAGCAGTTACTCGAGTATTAAGGGGAACACTGAAGCTTTCTTT. It is translated as CASSYSSIKGNTEAFF.

This clonotype came up many times. This chain links TRBV6-1 with TRBJ1-5; D unresolved. The CDR3 contains 17 residues. V was shortened by 7 bases and J by 7 bases, with 26 bases between the two germline ends. CDR1 MNHNS and CDR2 SASEGT come from the germline V gene. CDR3 residues: CASMSRAHWGAGQPQHF. DNA of the CDR3: TGTGCCAGCATGTCACGCGCACATTGGGGAGCGGGGCAGCCCCAGCATTTT.

This clonotype was observed at least ten times. The CDR3 protein is CSARAGGLNIAEAFF. CDR3 coding DNA: TGCAGTGCTAGAGCCGGGGGCCTTAACATCGCTGAAGCTTTCTTT. The genes are TRBV20-1 and TRBJ1-1, with D possibly matching TRBD1 (6 bases). The CDR3 loop spans 15 amino acids. The ends were cut back, 1 base at V and 6 bases at J, with 18 bases in the middle. Germline lookup yields CDR1 DFQATT and CDR2 SNEGSKA (reference sequence).

The rearrangement joins TRBV6-2 or TRBV6-3 to TRBJ1-2; TRBD1 matches 7 bases. Germline CDR1 is MNHEY and CDR2 is SVGEGT. The CDR3 length is 13 residues. V trimming: 7 bases; J trimming: 4 bases; junction bases outside the gene matches: 6. The CDR3 nucleotides are TGTGCCAGCAAGAACAGGGGAAGCTATGGCTACACCTTC. It encodes CASKNRGSYGYTF.

This clonotype was observed many times. The rearrangement uses TRBV12-3 or TRBV12-4 and TRBJ1-2; maybe TRBD1 (6 bases). Trimming took off 4 bases at V and 4 bases at J, with 16 bases between the two ends. This CDR3 has 15 amino acids. CDR3 protein: CASSSTTGFPYGYTF. The DNA of the CDR3 is TGTGCCAGCAGTTCAACCACAGGGTTTCCCTATGGCTACACCTTC.

This clonotype was observed many times. The chain is built from TRBV6-5 and TRBJ2-7, with D tentatively TRBD1 (6 bases). Germline-derived CDR1 and CDR2 are MNHEY and SVGAGI. The CDR3 loop spans 12 amino acids. V lost 6 bases to trimming and J lost 2 bases, with 8 bases between them. CDR3 residues: CASRQGTYEQYF. The CDR3 bases are TGTGCCAGCAGGCAGGGGACCTACGAGCAGTACTTC.

This chain connects TRBV5-6 to TRBJ1-1; a weak D match, TRBD1 (6 bases). Germline assignment: CDR1 SGHDT and CDR2 YYEEEE. Trimming cost V 4 bases and J 2 bases, with 18 bases left between them. The CDR3 is made up of 16 amino acids. The CDR3 region is CASSKTAGTPNTEAFF. CDR3 nucleotides: TGTGCCAGCAGCAAAACGGCCGGGACACCAAACACTGAAGCTTTCTTT.

This clonotype showed up many times. The chain uses TRBV20-1 and TRBJ1-1; D may be TRBD1 (6 bases). Germline V lookup: CDR1 DFQATT, CDR2 SNEGSKA (reference sequence). The V gene lost 4 bases and the J gene lost 3 bases, with 15 bases spanning the gap. The CDR3 has 14 residues. This CDR3 is CSAIPTGRDTEAFF. The CDR3 DNA sequence: TGCAGTGCTATTCCTACAGGGAGGGACACTGAAGCTTTCTTT.

This clonotype was seen ten or more times. The chain uses TRBV20-1 and TRBJ1-1; D possibly corresponds to TRBD1 (5 bases). Germline V lookup: CDR1 DFQATT, CDR2 SNEGSKA (reference sequence). This CDR3 comprises 13 residues. Trimming shortened V by 6 bases and J by 0 bases, and 11 bases separated the two germline ends. This chain's CDR3 is CSALTDMNTEAFF. CDR3 coding DNA: TGCAGTGCCCTGACAGATATGAACACTGAAGCTTTCTTT.

In this sample, this clonotype turned up many times. This chain links TRBV5-1 with TRBJ1-2, with D perhaps TRBD1 (6 bases). Trimming stripped 0 bases from V and 4 bases from J, with 13 bases between. The CDR3 contains 15 residues. Germline V lookup: CDR1 SGHRS, CDR2 YFSETQ. The CDR3 DNA sequence: TGCGCCAGCAGCTTGGTGGGGGCGCGAGGCTATGGCTACACCTTC. As protein: CASSLVGARGYGYTF.

This clonotype was detected only a few times. The chain links TRBV10-3 to TRBJ2-5; TRBD1 matches at 7 bases. V trimming: 3 bases; J trimming: 3 bases; junction bases outside the gene matches: 7. Germline values: CDR1 ENHRY, CDR2 SYGVKD. CDR3 size: 15 residues. Here the CDR3 reads CAISDGQVYEETQYF. The CDR3 region has the DNA TGTGCCATCAGTGACGGACAGGTGTATGAAGAGACCCAGTACTTC.

This clonotype was observed many times. The chain links TRBV7-2 to TRBJ2-4; the match to TRBD1 covers 7 bases. The CDR3 spans 14 residues. V lost 5 bases, J lost 6 bases, and 7 bases stayed unmatched. From germline, CDR1 is SGHTA and CDR2 FQGNSA. Here the CDR3 reads CASSAPRDRNIQYF. Written as DNA, the CDR3 is TGTGCCAGCAGCGCCCCACGGGACAGAAACATTCAGTACTTC.

This clonotype has at least ten counts. CDR3 sequence (DNA): TGTGCCAGCAGTACCTCACTAGCGGTTCACTACAATGAGCAGTTCTTC. Its translation: CASSTSLAVHYNEQFF. This chain joins TRBV12-3 or TRBV12-4 and TRBJ2-1; 8 bases align to TRBD2. The CDR3 covers 16 residues. Trimming removed 5 bases from V and 3 bases from J; junction bases left unmatched: 9.

This clonotype has a count of ten or more. The chain has TRBV4-3 and TRBJ1-5; TRBD1 aligns across 7 bases. Trimming removed 4 bases from V and 3 bases from J; junction bases left unmatched: 3. The CDR3 sequence is 14 residues long. The germline V gene encodes CDR1 LGHNA and CDR2 YSLEER. The CDR3 loop is CASSRGTANQPQHF. CDR3 DNA sequence: TGCGCCAGCAGCCGGGGGACAGCCAATCAGCCCCAGCATTTT.

There are many counts of this clonotype. The V call is TRBV11-2, the J call TRBJ2-2; D gene uncertain. The germline gives CDR1 SGHAT, CDR2 FQNNGV. CDR3 length equals 12 residues. Trimming stripped 4 bases from V and 4 bases from J, with 4 bases between. This chain's CDR3 is CASSYITGELFF. CDR3 bases: TGTGCCAGCAGCTATATCACCGGGGAGCTGTTTTTT.

V gene TRBV7-2 combines with J gene TRBJ2-5, with D perhaps assigned TRBD1 or TRBD2 (5 bases each). Trimming left V 1 base short and J 4 bases short, with 13 bases between. Germline CDR1 SGHTA, CDR2 FQGNSA. This CDR3 has 15 amino acids. The CDR3 bases are TGTGCCAGCAGCTTAGTCCCCGGGGCGGGAGAGACCCAGTACTTC. Amino acid sequence: CASSLVPGAGETQYF.

This clonotype was detected ten times or more. J is TRBJ2-1 and V is TRBV10-3, with D uncertain. Between the trimmed V and J ends, which lost 0 bases and 13 bases, there was a span of 7 bases. CDR3 length: 11 amino acids. Per germline, CDR1 ENHRY and CDR2 SYGVKD. For the CDR3, the DNA is TGTGCCATCAGTGAGTCGTGGCCTCAGTTCTTC. Translation gives CAISESWPQFF.

This clonotype has a count of ten or more. The rearrangement links TRBV6-1 to TRBJ2-2; TRBD2 matches 7 bases. The germline CDR1 and CDR2 sequences are MNHNS and SASEGT. The J segment lost 0 bases and the V segment lost 5 bases, leaving 3 bases of the junction unmatched. CDR3 length: 15 residues. This CDR3 is CASSLAVPNTGELFF. In nucleotides, the CDR3 is TGTGCCAGCAGTCTAGCGGTTCCGAACACCGGGGAGCTGTTTTTT.